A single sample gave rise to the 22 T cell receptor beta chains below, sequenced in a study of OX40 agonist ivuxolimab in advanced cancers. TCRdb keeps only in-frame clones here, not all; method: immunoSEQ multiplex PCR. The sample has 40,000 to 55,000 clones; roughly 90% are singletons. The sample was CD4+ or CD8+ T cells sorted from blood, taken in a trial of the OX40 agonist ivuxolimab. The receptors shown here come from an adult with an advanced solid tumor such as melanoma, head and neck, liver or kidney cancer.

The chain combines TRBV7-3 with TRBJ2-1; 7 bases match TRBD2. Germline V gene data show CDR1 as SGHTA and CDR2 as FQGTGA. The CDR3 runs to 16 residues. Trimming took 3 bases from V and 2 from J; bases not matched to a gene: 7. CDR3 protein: CASSLSGGGTYNEQFF. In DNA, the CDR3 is TGTGCCAGCAGCTTGTCTGGCGGGGGAACCTACAATGAGCAGTTCTTC.

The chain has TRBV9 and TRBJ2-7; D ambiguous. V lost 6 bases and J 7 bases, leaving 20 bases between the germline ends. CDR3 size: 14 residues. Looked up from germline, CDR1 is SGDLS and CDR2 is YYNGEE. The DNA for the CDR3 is TGTGCCAGCACTCCAGGCCACTTTACGCGGGAGCAGTACTTC. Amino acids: CASTPGHFTREQYF.

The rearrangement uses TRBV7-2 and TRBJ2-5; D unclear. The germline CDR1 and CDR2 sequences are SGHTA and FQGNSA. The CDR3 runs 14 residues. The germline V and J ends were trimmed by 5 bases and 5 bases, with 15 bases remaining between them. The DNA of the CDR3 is TGTGCCAGCAGCACTTACGTATCCTCTGAGACCCAGTACTTC. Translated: CASSTYVSSETQYF. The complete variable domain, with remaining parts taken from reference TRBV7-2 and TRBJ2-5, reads GAGVSQSPSNKVTEKGKDVELRCDPISGHTALYWYRQSLGQGLEFLIYFQGNSAPDKSGLPSDRFSAERTGGSVSTLTIQRTQQEDSAVYLCASSTYVSSETQYFGPGTRLLVL.

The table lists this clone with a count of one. The CDR3 is CASHQNTGTSNTGELFF. Here the CDR3 DNA reads TGTGCCAGCCATCAGAACACCGGGACTTCGAACACCGGGGAGCTGTTTTTT. This rearrangement joins TRBV9 to TRBJ2-2; D possibly corresponds to TRBD2 (6 bases). The CDR3 is 17 amino acids. V lost 7 bases, J lost 0 bases, and 19 bases lay in between. Germline CDR1 SGDLS, CDR2 YYNGEE.

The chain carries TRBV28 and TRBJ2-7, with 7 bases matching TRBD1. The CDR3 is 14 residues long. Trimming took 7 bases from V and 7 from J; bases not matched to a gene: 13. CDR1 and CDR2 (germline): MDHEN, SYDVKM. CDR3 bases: TGTGCCAGCACCCTAAACAGGGGAAGAGGTGAGCAGTACTTC. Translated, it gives CASTLNRGRGEQYF.

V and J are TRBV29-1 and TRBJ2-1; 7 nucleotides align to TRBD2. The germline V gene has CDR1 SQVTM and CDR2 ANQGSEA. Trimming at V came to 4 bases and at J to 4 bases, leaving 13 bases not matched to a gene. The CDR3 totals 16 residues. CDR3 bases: TGCAGCGTTGGAGGGAAAGGGGCTAGCGGATACAATGAGCAGTTCTTC. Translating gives CSVGGKGASGYNEQFF.

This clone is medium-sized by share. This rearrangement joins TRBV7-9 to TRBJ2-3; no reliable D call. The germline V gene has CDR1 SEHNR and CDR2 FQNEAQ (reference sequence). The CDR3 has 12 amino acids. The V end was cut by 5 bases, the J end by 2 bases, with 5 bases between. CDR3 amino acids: CASSPDTDTQYF. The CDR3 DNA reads TGTGCCAGCAGCCCTGACACAGATACGCAGTATTTT. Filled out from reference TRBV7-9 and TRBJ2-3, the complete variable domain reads DTGVSQNPRHKITKRGQNVTFRCDPISEHNRLYWYRQTLGQGPEFLTYFQNEAQLEKSRLLSDRFSAERPKGSFSTLEIQRTEQGDSAMYLCASSPDTDTQYFGPGTRLTVL.

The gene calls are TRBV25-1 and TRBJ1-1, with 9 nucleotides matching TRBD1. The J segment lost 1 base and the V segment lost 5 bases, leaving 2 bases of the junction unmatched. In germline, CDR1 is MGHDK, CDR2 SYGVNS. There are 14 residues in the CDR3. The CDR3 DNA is TGTGCCAGCAGTTGGGACAGGGAGAACACTGAAGCTTTCTTT. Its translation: CASSWDRENTEAFF.

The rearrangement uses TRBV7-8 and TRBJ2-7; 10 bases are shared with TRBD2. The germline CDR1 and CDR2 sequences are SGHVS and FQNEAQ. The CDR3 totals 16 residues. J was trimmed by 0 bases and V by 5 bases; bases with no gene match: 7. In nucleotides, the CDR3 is TGTGCCAGCAGCCGACGACTAGCGGGCGACTCCTACGAGCAGTACTTC. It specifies CASSRRLAGDSYEQYF.

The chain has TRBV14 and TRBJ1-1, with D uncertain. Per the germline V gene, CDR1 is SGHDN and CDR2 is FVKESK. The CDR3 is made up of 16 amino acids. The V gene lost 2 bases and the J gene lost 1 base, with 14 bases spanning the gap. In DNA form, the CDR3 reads TGTGCCAGCAGCCAATCTTCGGGGTACACGAACACTGAAGCTTTCTTT. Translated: CASSQSSGYTNTEAFF.

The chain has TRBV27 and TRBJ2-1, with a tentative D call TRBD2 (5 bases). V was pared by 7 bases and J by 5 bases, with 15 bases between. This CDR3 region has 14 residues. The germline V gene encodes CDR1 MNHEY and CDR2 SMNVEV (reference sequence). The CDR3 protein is CASTERGINNEQFF. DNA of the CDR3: TGTGCCAGCACCGAAAGAGGGATCAACAATGAGCAGTTCTTC.

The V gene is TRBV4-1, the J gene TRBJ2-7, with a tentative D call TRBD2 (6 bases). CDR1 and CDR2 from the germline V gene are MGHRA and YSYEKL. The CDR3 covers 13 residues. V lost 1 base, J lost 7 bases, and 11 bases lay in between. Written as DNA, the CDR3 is TGCGCCAGCAGCCAAGTAGAGGCGGGGGAGCAGTACTTC. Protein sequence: CASSQVEAGEQYF.

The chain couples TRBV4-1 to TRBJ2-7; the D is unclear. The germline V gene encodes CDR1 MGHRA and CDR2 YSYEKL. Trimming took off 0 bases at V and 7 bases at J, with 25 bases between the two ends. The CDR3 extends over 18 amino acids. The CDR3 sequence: CASSQEGYQSGPGVEQYF. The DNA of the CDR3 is TGCGCCAGCAGCCAAGAGGGGTATCAGTCCGGTCCCGGAGTTGAGCAGTACTTC.

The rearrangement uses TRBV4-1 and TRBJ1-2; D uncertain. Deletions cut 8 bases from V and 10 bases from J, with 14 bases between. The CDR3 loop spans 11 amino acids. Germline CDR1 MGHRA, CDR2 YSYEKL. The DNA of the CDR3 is TGCGCCAGCTCGGTGGGCTGGCTCTACACCTTC. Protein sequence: CASSVGWLYTF.

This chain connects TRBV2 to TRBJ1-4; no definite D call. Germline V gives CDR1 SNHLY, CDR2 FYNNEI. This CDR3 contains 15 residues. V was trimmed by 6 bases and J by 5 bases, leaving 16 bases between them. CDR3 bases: TGTGCCAGCAGCGACTTCCGGGCCGCGAATGAAAAACTGTTTTTT. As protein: CASSDFRAANEKLFF. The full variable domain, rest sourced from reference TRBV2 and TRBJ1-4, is EPEVTQTPSHQVTQMGQEVILRCVPISNHLYFYWYRQILGQKVEFLVSFYNNEISEKSEIFDDQFSVERPDGSNFTLKIRSTKLEDSAMYFCASSDFRAANEKLFFGSGTQLSVL.

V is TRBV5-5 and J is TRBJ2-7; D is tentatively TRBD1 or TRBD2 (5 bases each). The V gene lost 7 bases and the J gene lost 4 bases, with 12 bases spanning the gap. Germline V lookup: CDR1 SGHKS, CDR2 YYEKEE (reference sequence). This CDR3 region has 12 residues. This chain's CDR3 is CASLGELYEQYF. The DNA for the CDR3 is TGTGCCAGCCTGGGGGAGTTATACGAGCAGTACTTC. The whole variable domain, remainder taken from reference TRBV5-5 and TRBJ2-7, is DAGVTQSPTHLIKTRGQQVTLRCSPISGHKSVSWYQQVLGQGPQFIFQYYEKEERGRGNFPDRFSARQFPNYSSELNVNALLLGDSALYLCASLGELYEQYFGPGTRLTVT.

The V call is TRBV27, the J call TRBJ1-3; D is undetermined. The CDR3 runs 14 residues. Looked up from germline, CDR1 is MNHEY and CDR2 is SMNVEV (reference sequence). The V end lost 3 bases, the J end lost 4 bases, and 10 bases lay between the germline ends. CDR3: CASSFAGSGNTIYF. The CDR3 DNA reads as TGTGCCAGCAGTTTTGCAGGATCAGGAAACACCATATATTTT.

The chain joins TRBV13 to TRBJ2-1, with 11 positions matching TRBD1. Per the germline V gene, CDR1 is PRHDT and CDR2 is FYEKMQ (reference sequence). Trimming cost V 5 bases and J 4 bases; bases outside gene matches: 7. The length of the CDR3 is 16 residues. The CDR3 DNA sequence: TGTGCCAGCAGCCAAGGGACAGGGGGGCAGTACAATGAGCAGTTCTTC. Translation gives CASSQGTGGQYNEQFF.

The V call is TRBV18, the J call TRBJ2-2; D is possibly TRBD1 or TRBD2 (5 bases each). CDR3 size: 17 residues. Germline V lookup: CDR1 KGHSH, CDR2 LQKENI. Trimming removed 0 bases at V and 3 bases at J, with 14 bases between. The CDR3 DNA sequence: TGTGCCAGCTCACCACCGAAGGGGAGTCGGGACACCGGGGAGCTGTTTTTT. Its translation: CASSPPKGSRDTGELFF.

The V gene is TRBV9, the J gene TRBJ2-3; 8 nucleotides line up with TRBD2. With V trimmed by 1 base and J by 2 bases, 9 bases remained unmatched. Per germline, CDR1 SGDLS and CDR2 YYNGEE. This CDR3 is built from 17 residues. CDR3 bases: TGTGCCAGCAGCGTACAGGAAACTAGCGGCTTCACAGATACGCAGTATTTT. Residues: CASSVQETSGFTDTQYF.

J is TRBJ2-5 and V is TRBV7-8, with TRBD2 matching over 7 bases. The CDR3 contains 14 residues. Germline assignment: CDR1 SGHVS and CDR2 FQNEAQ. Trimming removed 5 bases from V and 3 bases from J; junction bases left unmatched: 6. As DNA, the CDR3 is TGTGCCAGCAGCCAAACGGGACTAAAAGAGACCCAGTACTTC. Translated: CASSQTGLKETQYF.

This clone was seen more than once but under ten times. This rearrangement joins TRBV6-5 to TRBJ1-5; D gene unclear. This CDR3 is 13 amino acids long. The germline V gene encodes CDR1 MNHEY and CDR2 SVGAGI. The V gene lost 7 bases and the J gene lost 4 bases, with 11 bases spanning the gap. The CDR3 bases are TGTGCCAGCATGGCAGGAGGTAATCAGCCCCAGCATTTT. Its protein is CASMAGGNQPQHF.